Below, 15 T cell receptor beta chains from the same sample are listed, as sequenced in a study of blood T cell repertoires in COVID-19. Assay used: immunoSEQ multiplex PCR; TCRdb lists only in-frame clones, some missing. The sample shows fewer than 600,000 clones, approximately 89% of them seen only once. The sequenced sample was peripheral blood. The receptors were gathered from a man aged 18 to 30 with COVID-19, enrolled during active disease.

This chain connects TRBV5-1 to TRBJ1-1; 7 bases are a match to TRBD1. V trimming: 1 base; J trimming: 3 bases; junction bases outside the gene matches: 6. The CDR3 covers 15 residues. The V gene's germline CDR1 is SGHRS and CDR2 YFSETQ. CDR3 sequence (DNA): TGCGCCAGCAGCTTGATCCGACAGGGAGACACTGAAGCTTTCTTT. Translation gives CASSLIRQGDTEAFF.

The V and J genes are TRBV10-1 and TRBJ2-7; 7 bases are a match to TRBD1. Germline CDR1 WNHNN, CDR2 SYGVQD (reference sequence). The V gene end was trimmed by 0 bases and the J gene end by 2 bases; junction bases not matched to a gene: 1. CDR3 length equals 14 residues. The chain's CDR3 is CASSESTGAYEQYF. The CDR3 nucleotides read TGCGCCAGCAGTGAGTCAACAGGGGCCTACGAGCAGTACTTC.

Here the CDR3 DNA reads TGTGCCAGCAGCTTCGGGACAGGGGGTCTCAGAAACACCATATATTTT. Translated: CASSFGTGGLRNTIYF. The rearrangement joins TRBV5-6 to TRBJ1-3; 11 bases are shared with TRBD1. Germline V gene sequence: CDR1 SGHDT, CDR2 YYEEEE. V was pared by 2 bases and J by 5 bases, with 6 bases of the junction left unmatched. The CDR3 runs 16 residues.

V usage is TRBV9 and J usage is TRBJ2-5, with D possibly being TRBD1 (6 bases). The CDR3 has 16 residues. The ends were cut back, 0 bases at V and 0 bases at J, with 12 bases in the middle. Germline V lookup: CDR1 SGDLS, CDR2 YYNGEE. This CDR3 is CASSVAGGRNQETQYF. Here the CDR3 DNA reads TGTGCCAGCAGCGTAGCTGGGGGCCGGAACCAAGAGACCCAGTACTTC.

The CDR3 bases are TGTGCCATCAGTGAGTCAGAGACAGGGGGCTACGAGCAGTACTTC. This translates into CAISESETGGYEQYF. This chain uses TRBV10-3 with TRBJ2-7, with TRBD1 identical over 9 bases. The V segment lost 0 bases and the J segment 3 bases; nucleotides outside the gene matches: 3. The CDR3 consists of 15 residues. CDR1 ENHRY and CDR2 SYGVKD come from the germline V gene.

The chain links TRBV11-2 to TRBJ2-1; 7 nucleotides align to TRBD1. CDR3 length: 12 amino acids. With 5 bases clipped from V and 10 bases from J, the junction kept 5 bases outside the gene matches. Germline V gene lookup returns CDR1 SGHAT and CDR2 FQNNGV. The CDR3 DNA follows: TGTGCCAGCAGCCGGTGGACAGGCGAGCAGTTCTTC. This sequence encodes CASSRWTGEQFF.

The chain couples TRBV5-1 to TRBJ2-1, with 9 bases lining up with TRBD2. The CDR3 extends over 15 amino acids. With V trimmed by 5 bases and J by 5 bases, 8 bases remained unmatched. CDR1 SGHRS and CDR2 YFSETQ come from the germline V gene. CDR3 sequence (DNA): TGCGCCAGCAGTTCTAGACTAGCGGCAGACAATGAGCAGTTCTTC. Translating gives CASSSRLAADNEQFF.

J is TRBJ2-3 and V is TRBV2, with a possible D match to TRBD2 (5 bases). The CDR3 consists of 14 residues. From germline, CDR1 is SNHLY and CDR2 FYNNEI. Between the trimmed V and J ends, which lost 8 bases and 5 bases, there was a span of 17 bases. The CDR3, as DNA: TGTGCCAGCCACTCGGGGTCATGGAGAGATACGCAGTATTTT. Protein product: CASHSGSWRDTQYF.

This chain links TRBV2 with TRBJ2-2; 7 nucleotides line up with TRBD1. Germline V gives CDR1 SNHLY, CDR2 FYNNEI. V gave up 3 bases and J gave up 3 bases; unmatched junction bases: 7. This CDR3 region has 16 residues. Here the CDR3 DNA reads TGTGCCAGCAGTGATCTGGGACAGAGGGACACCGGGGAGCTGTTTTTT. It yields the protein CASSDLGQRDTGELFF.

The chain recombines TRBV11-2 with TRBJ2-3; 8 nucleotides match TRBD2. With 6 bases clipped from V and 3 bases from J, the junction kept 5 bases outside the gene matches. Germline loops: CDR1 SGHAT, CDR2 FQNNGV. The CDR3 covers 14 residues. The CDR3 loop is CASRRRGGTDTQYF. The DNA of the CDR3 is TGTGCCAGCAGAAGACGGGGGGGTACAGATACGCAGTATTTT.

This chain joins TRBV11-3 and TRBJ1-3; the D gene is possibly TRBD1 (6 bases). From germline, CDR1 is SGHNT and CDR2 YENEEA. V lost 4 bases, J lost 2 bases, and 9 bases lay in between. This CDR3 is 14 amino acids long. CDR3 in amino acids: CASSSTGPGNTIYF. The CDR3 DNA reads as TGTGCCAGCAGCTCTACAGGGCCTGGAAACACCATATATTTT.

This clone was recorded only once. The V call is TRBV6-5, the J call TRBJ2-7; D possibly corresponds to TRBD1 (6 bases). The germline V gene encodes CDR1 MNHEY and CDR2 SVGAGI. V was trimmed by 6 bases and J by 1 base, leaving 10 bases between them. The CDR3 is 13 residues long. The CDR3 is CASRATGSYEQYF. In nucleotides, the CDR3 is TGTGCCAGCAGGGCTACAGGGTCCTACGAGCAGTACTTC.

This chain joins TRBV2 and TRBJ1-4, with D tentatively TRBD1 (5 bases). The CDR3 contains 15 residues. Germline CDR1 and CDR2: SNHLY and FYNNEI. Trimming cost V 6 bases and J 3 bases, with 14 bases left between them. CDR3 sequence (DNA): TGTGCCAGCAGCCTAACAGGAGTGGCTAATGAAAAACTGTTTTTT. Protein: CASSLTGVANEKLFF. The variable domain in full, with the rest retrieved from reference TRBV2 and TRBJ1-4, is EPEVTQTPSHQVTQMGQEVILRCVPISNHLYFYWYRQILGQKVEFLVSFYNNEISEKSEIFDDQFSVERPDGSNFTLKIRSTKLEDSAMYFCASSLTGVANEKLFFGSGTQLSVL.

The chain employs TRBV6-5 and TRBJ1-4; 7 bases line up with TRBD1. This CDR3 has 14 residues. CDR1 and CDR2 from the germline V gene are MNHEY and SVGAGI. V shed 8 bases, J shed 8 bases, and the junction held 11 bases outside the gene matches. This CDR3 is CASHQGDQMEKLFF. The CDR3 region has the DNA TGTGCCAGCCATCAGGGGGACCAAATGGAAAAACTGTTTTTT.

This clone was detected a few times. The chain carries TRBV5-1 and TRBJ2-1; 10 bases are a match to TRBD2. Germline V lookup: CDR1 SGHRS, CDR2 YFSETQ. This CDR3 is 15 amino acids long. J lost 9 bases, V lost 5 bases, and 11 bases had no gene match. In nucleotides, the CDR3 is TGCGCCAGCAGAGAATGGGCTAGCGGGAGCGGTGAGCAGTTCTTC. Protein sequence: CASREWASGSGEQFF.